The 23 T cell receptor beta chains in this list originate from one sample, sequenced in a study of T-cell memory formation after mild COVID-19. MiXCR was run by TCRdb on the 5' RACE reads, yielding one entry per CDR3 protein. The sample carries hundreds of thousands of distinct CDR3 sequences, about a sixth recorded once. The material sequenced was PBMCs or a T cell subset sorted from them (not recorded which). The receptor set was obtained from an adult woman who had mild COVID-19 (a few samples of this study predate the infection). Cell type and time point are not known.

The sample holds a few counts of this clonotype. This rearrangement joins TRBV4-1 to TRBJ2-7; 7 positions agree with TRBD1. The CDR3 spans 16 residues. Germline lookup yields CDR1 MGHRA and CDR2 YSYEKL. V was pared by 0 bases and J by 0 bases, with 5 bases of the junction left unmatched. CDR3 sequence: CASSQDTGASSYEQYF. The DNA for the CDR3 is TGCGCCAGCAGCCAAGATACAGGGGCGAGCTCCTACGAGCAGTACTTC.

V gene TRBV10-3 combines with J gene TRBJ2-1; D uncertain. Germline CDR1 reads ENHRY; CDR2 reads SYGVKD. The CDR3 runs 12 residues. V was trimmed by 3 bases and J by 6 bases, leaving 6 bases between them. The CDR3, as DNA: TGTGCCATCAGTGACCGGGTCAATGAGCAGTTCTTC. As protein: CAISDRVNEQFF.

A few counts support this clonotype. This chain connects TRBV29-1 to TRBJ2-1, with TRBD2 matching over 8 bases. Germline CDR1 SQVTM, CDR2 ANQGSEA. The CDR3 totals 13 residues. CDR3 DNA sequence: TGCGCGGGGGGACTGACAGATTACAATGAGCAGTTCTTC. It encodes CAGGLTDYNEQFF.

This chain uses TRBV5-6 with TRBJ2-1; 10 bases are shared with TRBD2. The CDR3 is made up of 16 amino acids. Germline V gene lookup returns CDR1 SGHDT and CDR2 YYEEEE. J lost 5 bases, V lost 4 bases, and 9 bases had no gene match. The DNA for the CDR3 is TGTGCCAGCAGCGGGCCCGGACTAGCGGAAAACAATGAGCAGTTCTTC. As protein: CASSGPGLAENNEQFF.

V gene TRBV18 combines with J gene TRBJ2-7; D remains unclear. Germline CDR1 KGHSH, CDR2 LQKENI. The CDR3 extends over 15 amino acids. The V end was cut by 3 bases, the J end by 5 bases, with 17 bases between. The CDR3 bases are TGTGCCAGCTCACCCCTCCCGCCGGGTGCAGACGAGCAGTACTTC. Translated: CASSPLPPGADEQYF.

This clonotype was seen more than once but under ten times. The chain carries TRBV2 and TRBJ2-2, with D perhaps TRBD2 (6 bases). Between the trimmed V and J ends, which lost 5 bases and 6 bases, there was a span of 19 bases. The CDR3 consists of 16 residues. Germline CDR1 is SNHLY and CDR2 is FYNNEI. The CDR3 here is CASSSQRGGKAGELFF. Written as DNA, the CDR3 is TGTGCCAGCAGTTCTCAGAGGGGCGGGAAAGCCGGGGAGCTGTTTTTT.

V usage is TRBV7-2 and J usage is TRBJ2-2, with D perhaps matching TRBD1 or TRBD2 (5 bases each). Trimming stripped 1 base from V and 6 bases from J, with 12 bases between. Per the germline V gene, CDR1 is SGHTA and CDR2 is FQGNSA. The CDR3 is 15 amino acids. The CDR3 DNA follows: TGTGCCAGCAGCTTAGGGGGGAGCAGGGCCGGGGAGCTGTTTTTT. This encodes CASSLGGSRAGELFF.

This clonotype was picked up many times. The chain is built from TRBV2 and TRBJ2-5, with 7 bases that match TRBD2. The CDR3 is 12 amino acids. J was trimmed by 2 bases and V by 11 bases; bases with no gene match: 5. Germline V gene sequence: CDR1 SNHLY, CDR2 FYNNEI. CDR3 nucleotide sequence: TGTGCCGGGACGGGGGGTCAAGAGACCCAGTACTTC. It specifies CAGTGGQETQYF.

This clonotype has only a few counts. V gene TRBV6-1 combines with J gene TRBJ2-5; the D gene is possibly TRBD1 (6 bases). The CDR3 loop spans 13 amino acids. CDR1 MNHNS and CDR2 SASEGT come from the germline V gene. V gave up 5 bases and J gave up 5 bases, with 12 bases separating them. The CDR3 is CASSQGTRETQYF. The CDR3, as DNA: TGTGCCAGCAGTCAGGGGACCCGGGAGACCCAGTACTTC.

This clonotype was detected a few times. The rearrangement joins TRBV7-6 to TRBJ2-7; 9 bases line up with TRBD2. CDR3 length: 16 residues. V shed 5 bases, J shed 2 bases, and the junction held 10 bases outside the gene matches. Germline V gene sequence: CDR1 SGHVS, CDR2 FNYEAQ. The CDR3: CASSPLGGRAAYEQYF. The CDR3 DNA reads TGTGCCAGCAGCCCCCTGGGCGGGAGGGCTGCCTACGAGCAGTACTTC.

The CDR3 sequence is CASSANILNEQFF. CDR3 coding DNA: TGTGCCAGCAGCGCGAACATTTTGAATGAGCAGTTCTTC. V and J are TRBV9 and TRBJ2-1; D uncertain. This CDR3 is built from 13 residues. The V and J ends lost 3 bases and 7 bases respectively, with 11 bases between them. Germline loops: CDR1 SGDLS, CDR2 YYNGEE.

There are a few counts of this clonotype. The chain joins TRBV21-1 to TRBJ2-1; the table's D call, TRBD1, has no DNA check behind it. TRBV21-1 is termed a pseudogene. The CDR3 covers 15 residues. Written as DNA, the CDR3 is TGTGCCAGCACCCCGGTCCAGGGTTCCTACAATGAGCAGTTCTTC. The encoded protein is CASTPVQGSYNEQFF.

This clonotype was picked up a small number of times. The J gene is TRBJ1-1, the V gene TRBV9; 8 nucleotides match TRBD1. J was trimmed by 1 base and V by 0 bases; bases with no gene match: 5. Germline CDR1 is SGDLS and CDR2 is YYNGEE. The CDR3 consists of 16 residues. CDR3 in amino acids: CASSVAGDRRNTEAFF. The DNA of the CDR3 is TGTGCCAGCAGCGTAGCTGGGGACAGGAGGAACACTGAAGCTTTCTTT.

V usage is TRBV21-1 and J usage is TRBJ2-1; the table's D call, TRBD1, was not checked against the DNA. TRBV21-1 is recorded as a pseudogene. The CDR3 totals 20 residues. CDR3 in amino acids: CASSSRSPSPGTGINNEQFF. The CDR3 DNA sequence: TGTGCCAGCAGCTCGCGTTCACCAAGTCCCGGGACAGGGATCAACAATGAGCAGTTCTTC.

This chain links TRBV11-2 with TRBJ2-3; TRBD2 matches at 15 bases. V lost 5 bases and J lost 4; bases outside the gene matches: 7. CDR3 length: 17 residues. Germline V gives CDR1 SGHAT, CDR2 FQNNGV. The CDR3 sequence: CASSQRTSGRAPDTQYF. CDR3 nucleotide sequence: TGTGCCAGCAGCCAGCGGACTAGCGGGAGGGCCCCAGATACGCAGTATTTT.

A few counts support this clonotype. V gene TRBV7-6 combines with J gene TRBJ1-2; D gene uncertain. This CDR3 is 13 amino acids long. Deletions cut 0 bases from V and 3 bases from J, with 5 bases between. CDR1 is SGHVS and CDR2 is FNYEAQ in the germline V gene. The CDR3 protein is CASSLASDYGYTF. CDR3 sequence (DNA): TGTGCCAGCAGCTTAGCGTCCGACTATGGCTACACCTTC. The variable domain in full, with the rest retrieved from reference TRBV7-6 and TRBJ1-2, is GAGVSQSPRYKVTKRGQDVALRCDPISGHVSLYWYRQALGQGPEFLTYFNYEAQQDKSGLPNDRFSAERPEGSISTLTIQRTEQRDSAMYRCASSLASDYGYTFGSGTRLTVV.

The CDR3 loop reads CASTGTDYNEQFF. CDR3 in DNA: TGTGCCAGTACCGGGACGGACTACAATGAGCAGTTCTTC. V gene TRBV5-6 combines with J gene TRBJ2-1; either TRBD1 or TRBD2 may fit D (5 bases each). The CDR3 has 13 residues. Germline values: CDR1 SGHDT, CDR2 YYEEEE. V lost 8 bases and J 3 bases, leaving 12 bases between the germline ends.

This clonotype appeared a few times. The chain links TRBV7-9 to TRBJ2-5, with 10 bases matching TRBD2. Germline values: CDR1 SEHNR, CDR2 FQNEAQ (reference sequence). V lost 5 bases and J lost 2; bases outside the gene matches: 8. The CDR3 is 16 amino acids. This CDR3 is CASSEQGLAEQETQYF. The CDR3 region has the DNA TGTGCCAGCAGCGAACAAGGACTAGCGGAGCAAGAGACCCAGTACTTC.

This clonotype was seen more than once but under ten times. This chain joins TRBV7-6 and TRBJ1-1; 8 bases fit TRBD1. V was clipped by 5 bases and J by 1 base; unmatched bases: 6. This CDR3 is 15 amino acids long. Germline V CDR1 and CDR2: SGHVS, FNYEAQ. The CDR3 DNA follows: TGTGCCAGCAGCCGCGGGACAGGCAAGAACACTGAAGCTTTCTTT. Encoded protein: CASSRGTGKNTEAFF.

The chain recombines TRBV15 with TRBJ1-4, with unresolved D. The CDR3 sequence is 13 residues long. V was pared by 1 base and J by 3 bases, with 3 bases between. Germline lookup yields CDR1 LNHNV and CDR2 YYDKDF (reference sequence). CDR3 region: CATSRVPNEKLFF. For the CDR3, the DNA is TGTGCCACCAGCAGAGTACCTAATGAAAAACTGTTTTTT.

In its sample, this clonotype was seen a few times. The chain is built from TRBV12-3 or TRBV12-4 and TRBJ1-2; the D is unclear. Trimming pared 6 bases from V and 3 bases from J, leaving 14 bases between. The CDR3 runs 14 residues. CDR3 nucleotides: TGTGCCAGCAGGGCAGGATTTGGGGACTATGGCTACACCTTC. Its protein is CASRAGFGDYGYTF.

This clonotype was found many times. V usage is TRBV4-1 and J usage is TRBJ2-1, with 8 bases fitting TRBD1. Germline lookup yields CDR1 MGHRA and CDR2 YSYEKL. J was trimmed by 9 bases and V by 1 base; bases with no gene match: 11. The CDR3 is 16 residues long. This chain's CDR3 is CASSQADQGARGEQFF. The DNA for the CDR3 is TGCGCCAGCAGCCAAGCAGACCAGGGGGCGCGGGGTGAGCAGTTCTTC.

V gene TRBV7-9 combines with J gene TRBJ2-1, with no clear D. This CDR3 has 14 residues. CDR1 is SEHNR and CDR2 is FQNEAQ in the germline V gene (reference sequence). With 6 bases removed from V and 6 bases from J, the gap between germline ends came to 15 bases. This CDR3 is CASRTALRFNEQFF. CDR3 DNA: TGTGCCAGCAGAACCGCCTTACGGTTCAATGAGCAGTTCTTC.